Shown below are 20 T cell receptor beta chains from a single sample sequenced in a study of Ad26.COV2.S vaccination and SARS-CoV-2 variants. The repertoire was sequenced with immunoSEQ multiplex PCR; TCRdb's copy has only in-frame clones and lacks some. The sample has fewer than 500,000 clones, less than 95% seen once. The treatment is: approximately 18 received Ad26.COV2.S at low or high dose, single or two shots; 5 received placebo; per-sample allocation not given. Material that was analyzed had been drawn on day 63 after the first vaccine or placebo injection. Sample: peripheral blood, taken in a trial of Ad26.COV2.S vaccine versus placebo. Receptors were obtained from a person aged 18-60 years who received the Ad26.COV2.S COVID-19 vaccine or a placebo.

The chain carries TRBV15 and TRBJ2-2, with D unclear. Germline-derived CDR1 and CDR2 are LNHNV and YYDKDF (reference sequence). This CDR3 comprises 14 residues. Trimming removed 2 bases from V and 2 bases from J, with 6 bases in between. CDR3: CATSRSANTGELFF. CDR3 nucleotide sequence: TGTGCCACCAGCAGAAGCGCTAACACCGGGGAGCTGTTTTTT. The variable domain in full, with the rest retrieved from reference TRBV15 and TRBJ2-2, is DAMVIQNPRYQVTQFGKPVTLSCSQTLNHNVMYWYQQKSSQAPKLLFHYYDKDFNNEADTPDNFQSRRPNTSFCFLDIRSPGLGDTAMYLCATSRSANTGELFFGEGSRLTVL.

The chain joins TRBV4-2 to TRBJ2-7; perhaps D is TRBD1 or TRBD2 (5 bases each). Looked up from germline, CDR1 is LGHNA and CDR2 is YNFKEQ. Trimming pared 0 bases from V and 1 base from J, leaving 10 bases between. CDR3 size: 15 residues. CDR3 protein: CASSQDRGDSYEQYF. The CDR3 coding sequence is TGTGCCAGCAGCCAAGATCGAGGGGATTCCTACGAGCAGTACTTC.

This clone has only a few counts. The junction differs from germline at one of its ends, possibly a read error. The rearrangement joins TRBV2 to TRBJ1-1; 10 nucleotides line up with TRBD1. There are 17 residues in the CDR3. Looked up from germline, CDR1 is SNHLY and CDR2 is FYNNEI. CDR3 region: CASSKAGTGALNTEAFF. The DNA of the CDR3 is TGTGCCAGCAGTAAAGCCGGGACAGGGGCCCTGAACACTGAAGCTTTCTTT. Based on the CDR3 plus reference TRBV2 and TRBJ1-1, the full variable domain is EPEVTQTPSHQVTQMGQEVILRCVPISNHLYFYWYRQILGQKVEFLVSFYNNEISEKSEIFDDQFSVERPDGSNFTLKIRSTKLEDSAMYFCASSKAGTGALNTEAFFGQGTRLTVV.

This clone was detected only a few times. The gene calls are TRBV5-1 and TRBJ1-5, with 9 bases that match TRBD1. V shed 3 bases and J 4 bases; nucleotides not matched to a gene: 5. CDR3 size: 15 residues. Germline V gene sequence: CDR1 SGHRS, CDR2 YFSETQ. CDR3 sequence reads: CASSWWTGANQPQHF. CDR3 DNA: TGCGCCAGCAGCTGGTGGACAGGGGCAAATCAGCCCCAGCATTTT.

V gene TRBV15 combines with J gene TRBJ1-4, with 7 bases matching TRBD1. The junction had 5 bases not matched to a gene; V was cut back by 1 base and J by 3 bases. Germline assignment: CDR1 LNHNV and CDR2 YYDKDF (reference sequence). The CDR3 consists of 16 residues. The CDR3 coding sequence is TGTGCCACCAGCAGAGGCAGGGGGAGAGCTAATGAAAAACTGTTTTTT. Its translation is CATSRGRGRANEKLFF.

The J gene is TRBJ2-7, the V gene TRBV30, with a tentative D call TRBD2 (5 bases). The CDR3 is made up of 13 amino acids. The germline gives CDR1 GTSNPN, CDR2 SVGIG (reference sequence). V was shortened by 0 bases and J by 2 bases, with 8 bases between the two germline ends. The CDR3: CAWSVGSTYEQYF. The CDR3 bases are TGTGCCTGGAGTGTGGGGAGTACCTACGAGCAGTACTTC.

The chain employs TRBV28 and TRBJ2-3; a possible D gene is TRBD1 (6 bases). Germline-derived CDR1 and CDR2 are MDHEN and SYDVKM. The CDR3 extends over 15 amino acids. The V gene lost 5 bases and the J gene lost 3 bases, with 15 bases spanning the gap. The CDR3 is CASSQPQGLTDTQYF. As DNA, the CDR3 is TGTGCCAGCAGTCAGCCGCAGGGGCTGACAGATACGCAGTATTTT.

CDR3 coding DNA: TGTGCCAGCAGCCCTACAGTACCGGGACAGGGGGCGAAGAACATTCAGTACTTC. Protein: CASSPTVPGQGAKNIQYF. The genes are TRBV4-2 and TRBJ2-4; 12 bases align to TRBD1. Per germline, CDR1 LGHNA and CDR2 YNFKEQ. The trim removed 4 bases at V and 7 bases at J, leaving 14 bases unmatched. The length of the CDR3 is 18 residues.

The CDR3 loop is CASSPGVVYNTEAFF. CDR3 bases: TGTGCCAGCTCACCAGGGGTTGTCTACAACACTGAAGCTTTCTTT. V gene TRBV18 combines with J gene TRBJ1-1; D uncertain. Trimming left V 2 bases short and J 2 bases short, with 12 bases between. Germline V gives CDR1 KGHSH, CDR2 LQKENI. This CDR3 spans 15 amino acids.

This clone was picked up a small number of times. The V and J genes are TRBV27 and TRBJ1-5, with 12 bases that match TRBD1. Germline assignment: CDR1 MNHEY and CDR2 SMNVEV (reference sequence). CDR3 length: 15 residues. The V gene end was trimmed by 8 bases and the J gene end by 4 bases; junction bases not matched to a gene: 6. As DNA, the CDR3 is TGTGCCAGCGGGACAGGGGGCTACGTAAATCAGCCCCAGCATTTT. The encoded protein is CASGTGGYVNQPQHF.

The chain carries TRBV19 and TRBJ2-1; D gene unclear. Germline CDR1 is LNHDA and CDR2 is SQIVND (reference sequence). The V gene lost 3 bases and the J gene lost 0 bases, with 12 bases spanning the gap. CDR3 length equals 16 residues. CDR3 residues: CASSMMTMSSYNEQFF. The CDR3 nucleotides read TGTGCCAGTAGTATGATGACGATGAGCTCCTACAATGAGCAGTTCTTC.

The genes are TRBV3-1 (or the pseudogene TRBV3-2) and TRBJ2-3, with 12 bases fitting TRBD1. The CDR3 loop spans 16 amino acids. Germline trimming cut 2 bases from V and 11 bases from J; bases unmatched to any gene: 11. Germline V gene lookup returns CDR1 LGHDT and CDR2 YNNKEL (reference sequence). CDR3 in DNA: TGTGCCAGCAGCCAATTGGAAGGGACAGGGGGCGGAAAGCAGTATTTT. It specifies CASSQLEGTGGGKQYF.

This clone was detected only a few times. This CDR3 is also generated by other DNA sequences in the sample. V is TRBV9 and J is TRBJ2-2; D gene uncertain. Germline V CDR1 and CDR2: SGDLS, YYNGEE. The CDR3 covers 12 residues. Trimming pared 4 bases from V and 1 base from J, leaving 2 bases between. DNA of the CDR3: TGTGCCAGCAGCCGGAACACCGGGGAGCTGTTTTTT. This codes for CASSRNTGELFF.

The CDR3 reads CASSYAGWDATEAFF. The DNA for the CDR3 is TGTGCCAGCAGTTACGCAGGGTGGGATGCCACTGAAGCTTTCTTT. The chain joins TRBV6-5 to TRBJ1-1; a possible D gene is TRBD1 (5 bases). Trimming shortened V by 2 bases and J by 4 bases, and 14 bases separated the two germline ends. The CDR3 has 15 residues. CDR1 and CDR2 (germline): MNHEY, SVGAGI.

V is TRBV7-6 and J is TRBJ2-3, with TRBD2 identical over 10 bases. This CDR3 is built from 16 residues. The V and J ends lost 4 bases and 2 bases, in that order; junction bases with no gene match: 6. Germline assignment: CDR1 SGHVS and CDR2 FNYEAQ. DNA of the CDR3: TGTGCCAGCAGCTCCTATACTAGCGGGGTCACAGATACGCAGTATTTT. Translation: CASSSYTSGVTDTQYF.

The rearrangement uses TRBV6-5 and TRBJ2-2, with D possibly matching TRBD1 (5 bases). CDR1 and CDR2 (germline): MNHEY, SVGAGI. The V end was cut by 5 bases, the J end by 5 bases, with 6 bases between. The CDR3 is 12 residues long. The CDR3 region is CASSRQTGELFF. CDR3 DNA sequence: TGTGCCAGCAGTCGACAGACCGGGGAGCTGTTTTTT.

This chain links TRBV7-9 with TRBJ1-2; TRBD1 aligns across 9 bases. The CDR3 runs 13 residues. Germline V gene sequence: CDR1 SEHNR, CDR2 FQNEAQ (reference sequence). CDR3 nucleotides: TGTGTCGAAGGGGACAGGGACCACTATGGCTACACCTTC. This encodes CVEGDRDHYGYTF.

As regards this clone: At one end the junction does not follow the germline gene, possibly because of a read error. The CDR3 loop is CASSLRDGLSHF. The CDR3 bases are TGTGCCAGCAGTTTAAGGGACGGTCTTTCGCACTTC. The rearrangement uses TRBV12-3 or TRBV12-4 and TRBJ2-5; D might be TRBD1 or TRBD2, each matching 5 bases. CDR3 length: 12 residues.

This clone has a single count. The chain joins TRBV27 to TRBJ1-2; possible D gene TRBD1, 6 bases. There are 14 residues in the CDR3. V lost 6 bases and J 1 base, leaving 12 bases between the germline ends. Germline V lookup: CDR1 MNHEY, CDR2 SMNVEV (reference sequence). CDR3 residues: CASRRNRDNYGYTF. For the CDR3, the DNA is TGTGCCAGCAGGCGTAACAGGGATAACTATGGCTACACCTTC.

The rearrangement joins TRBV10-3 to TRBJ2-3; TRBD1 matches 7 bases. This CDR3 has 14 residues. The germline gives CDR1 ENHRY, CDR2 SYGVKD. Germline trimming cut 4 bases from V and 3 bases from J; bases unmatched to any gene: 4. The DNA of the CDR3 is TGTGCCATCAGTGGTCGACAGGGAACAGATACGCAGTATTTT. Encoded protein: CAISGRQGTDTQYF.